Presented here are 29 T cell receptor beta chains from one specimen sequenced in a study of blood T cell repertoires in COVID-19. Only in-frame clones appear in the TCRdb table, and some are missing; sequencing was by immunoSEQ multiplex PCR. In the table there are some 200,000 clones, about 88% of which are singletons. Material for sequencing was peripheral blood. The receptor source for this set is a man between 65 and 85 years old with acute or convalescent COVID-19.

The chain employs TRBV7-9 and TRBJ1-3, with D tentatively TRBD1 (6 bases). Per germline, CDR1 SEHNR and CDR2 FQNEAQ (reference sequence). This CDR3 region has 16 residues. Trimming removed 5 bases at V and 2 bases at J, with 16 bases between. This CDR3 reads CASSPDSGRTGNTIYF. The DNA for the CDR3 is TGTGCCAGCAGCCCGGACAGTGGTCGGACTGGAAACACCATATATTTT. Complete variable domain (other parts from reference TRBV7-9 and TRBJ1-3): DTGVSQNPRHKITKRGQNVTFRCDPISEHNRLYWYRQTLGQGPEFLTYFQNEAQLEKSRLLSDRFSAERPKGSFSTLEIQRTEQGDSAMYLCASSPDSGRTGNTIYFGEGSWLTVV.

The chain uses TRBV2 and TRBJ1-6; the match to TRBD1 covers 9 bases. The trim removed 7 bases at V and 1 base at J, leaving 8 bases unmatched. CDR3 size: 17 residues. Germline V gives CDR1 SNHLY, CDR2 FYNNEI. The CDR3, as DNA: TGTGCCAGCACGGGACAGGGATCGAGGTCCTATAATTCACCCCTCCACTTT. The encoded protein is CASTGQGSRSYNSPLHF.

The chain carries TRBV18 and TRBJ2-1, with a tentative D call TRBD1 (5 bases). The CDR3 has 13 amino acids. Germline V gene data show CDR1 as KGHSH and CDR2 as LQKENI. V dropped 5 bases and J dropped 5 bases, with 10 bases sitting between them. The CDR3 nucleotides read TGTGCCAGCTCATCGGGCAGGGACAATGAGCAGTTCTTC. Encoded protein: CASSSGRDNEQFF.

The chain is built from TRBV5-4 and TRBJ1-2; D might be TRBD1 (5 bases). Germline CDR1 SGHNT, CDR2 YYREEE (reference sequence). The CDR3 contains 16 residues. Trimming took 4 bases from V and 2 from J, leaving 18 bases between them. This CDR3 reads CASSRSGRGENYGYTF. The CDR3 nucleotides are TGTGCCAGCAGCAGGAGTGGGAGGGGTGAAAACTATGGCTACACCTTC.

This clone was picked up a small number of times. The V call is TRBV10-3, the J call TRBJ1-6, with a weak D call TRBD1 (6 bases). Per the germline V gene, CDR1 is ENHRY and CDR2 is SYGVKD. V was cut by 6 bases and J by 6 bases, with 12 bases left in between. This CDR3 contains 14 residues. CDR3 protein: CAISLGQTNSPLHF. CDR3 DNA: TGTGCCATCAGCCTCGGACAGACTAATTCACCCCTCCACTTT.

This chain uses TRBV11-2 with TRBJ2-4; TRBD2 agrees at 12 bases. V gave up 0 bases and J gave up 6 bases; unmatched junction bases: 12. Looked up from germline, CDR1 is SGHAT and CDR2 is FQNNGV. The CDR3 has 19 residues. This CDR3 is CASSLDWEASGRVANIQYF. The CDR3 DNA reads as TGTGCCAGCAGCTTAGATTGGGAGGCTAGCGGGAGGGTCGCAAACATTCAGTACTTC. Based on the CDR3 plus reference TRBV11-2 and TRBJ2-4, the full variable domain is EAGVAQSPRYKIIEKRQSVAFWCNPISGHATLYWYQQILGQGPKLLIQFQNNGVVDDSQLPKDRFSAERLKGVDSTLKIQPAKLEDSAVYLCASSLDWEASGRVANIQYFGAGTRLSVL.

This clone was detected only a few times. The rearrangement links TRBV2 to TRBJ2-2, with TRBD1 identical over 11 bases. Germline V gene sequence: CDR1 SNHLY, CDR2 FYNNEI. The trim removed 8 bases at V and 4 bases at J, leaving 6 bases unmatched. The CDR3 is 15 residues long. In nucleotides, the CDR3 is TGTGCCAGCGGGCGGGGACAGGGGGTCACCGGGGAGCTGTTTTTT. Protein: CASGRGQGVTGELFF. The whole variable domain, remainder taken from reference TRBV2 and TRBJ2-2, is EPEVTQTPSHQVTQMGQEVILRCVPISNHLYFYWYRQILGQKVEFLVSFYNNEISEKSEIFDDQFSVERPDGSNFTLKIRSTKLEDSAMYFCASGRGQGVTGELFFGEGSRLTVL.

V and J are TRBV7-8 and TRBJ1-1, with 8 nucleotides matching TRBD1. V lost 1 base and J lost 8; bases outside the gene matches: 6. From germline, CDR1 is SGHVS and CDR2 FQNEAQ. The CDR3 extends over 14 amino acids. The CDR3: CASSLGDRSREAFF. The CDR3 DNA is TGTGCCAGCAGCTTAGGGGACAGGAGCCGAGAAGCTTTCTTT.

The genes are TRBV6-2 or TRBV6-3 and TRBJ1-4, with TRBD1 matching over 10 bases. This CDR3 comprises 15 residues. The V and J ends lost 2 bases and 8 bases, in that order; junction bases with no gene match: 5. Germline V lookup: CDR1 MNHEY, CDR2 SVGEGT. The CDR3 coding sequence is TGTGCCAGCAGTTACACCGGACAGGGGGGCGAAAAACTGTTTTTT. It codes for CASSYTGQGGEKLFF.

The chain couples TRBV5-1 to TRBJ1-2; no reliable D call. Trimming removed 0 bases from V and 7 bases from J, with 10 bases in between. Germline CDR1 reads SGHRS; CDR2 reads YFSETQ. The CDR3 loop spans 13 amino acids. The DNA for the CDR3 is TGCGCCAGCAGCTTGGGTGGGGAGACTGGCTACACCTTC. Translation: CASSLGGETGYTF.

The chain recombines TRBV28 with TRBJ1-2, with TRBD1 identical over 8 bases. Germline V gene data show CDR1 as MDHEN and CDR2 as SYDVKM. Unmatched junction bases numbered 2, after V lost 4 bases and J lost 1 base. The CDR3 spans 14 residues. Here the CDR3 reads CASSYDRGNYGYTF. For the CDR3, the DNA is TGTGCCAGCAGTTACGACAGGGGTAACTATGGCTACACCTTC.

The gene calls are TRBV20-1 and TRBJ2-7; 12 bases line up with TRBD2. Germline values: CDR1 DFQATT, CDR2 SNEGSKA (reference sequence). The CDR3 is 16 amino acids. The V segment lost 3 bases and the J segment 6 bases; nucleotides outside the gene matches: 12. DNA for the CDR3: TGCAGTGCTAGTTTTGCTAGCGGGAGGGCCCTTGCCGAGCAGTACTTC. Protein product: CSASFASGRALAEQYF.

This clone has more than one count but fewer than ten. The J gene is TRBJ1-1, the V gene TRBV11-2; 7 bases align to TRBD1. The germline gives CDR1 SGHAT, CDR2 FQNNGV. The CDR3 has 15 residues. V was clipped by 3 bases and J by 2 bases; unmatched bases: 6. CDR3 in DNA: TGTGCCAGCAGCTTGCGGCGGACAGGAAACACTGAAGCTTTCTTT. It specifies CASSLRRTGNTEAFF.

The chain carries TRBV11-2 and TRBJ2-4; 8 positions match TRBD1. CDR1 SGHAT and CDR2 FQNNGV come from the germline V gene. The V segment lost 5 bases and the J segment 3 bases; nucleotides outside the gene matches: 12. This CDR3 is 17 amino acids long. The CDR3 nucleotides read TGTGCCAGCAGCATCCGGACAGGGAAAGGTGACAAAAACATTCAGTACTTC. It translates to CASSIRTGKGDKNIQYF.

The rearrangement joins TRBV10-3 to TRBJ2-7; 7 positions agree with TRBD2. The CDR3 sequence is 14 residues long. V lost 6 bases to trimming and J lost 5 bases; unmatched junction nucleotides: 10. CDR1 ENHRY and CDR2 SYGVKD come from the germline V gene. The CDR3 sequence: CAISVKRDGNEQYF. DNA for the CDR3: TGTGCCATCAGCGTTAAGCGGGATGGAAACGAGCAGTACTTC.

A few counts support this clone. DNA for the CDR3: TGTGCCAGCTCACCTGCCCGGGACAGGGCAGTCTACGAGCAGTACTTC. This encodes CASSPARDRAVYEQYF. The chain has TRBV18 and TRBJ2-7; 9 nucleotides match TRBD1. Germline V gene data show CDR1 as KGHSH and CDR2 as LQKENI. This CDR3 spans 16 amino acids. Unmatched junction bases numbered 9, after V lost 3 bases and J lost 3 bases.

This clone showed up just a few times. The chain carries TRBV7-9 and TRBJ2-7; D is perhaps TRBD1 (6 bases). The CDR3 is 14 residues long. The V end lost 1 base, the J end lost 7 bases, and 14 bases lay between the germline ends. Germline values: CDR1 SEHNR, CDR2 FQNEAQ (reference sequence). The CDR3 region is CASSLVQGNGEQYF. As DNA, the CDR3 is TGTGCCAGCAGCTTAGTGCAGGGGAACGGGGAGCAGTACTTC.

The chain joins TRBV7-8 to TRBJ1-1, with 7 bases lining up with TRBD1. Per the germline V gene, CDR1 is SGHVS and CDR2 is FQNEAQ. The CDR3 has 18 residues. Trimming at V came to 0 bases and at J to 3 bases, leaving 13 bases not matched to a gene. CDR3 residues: CASSLATRLRDRDTEAFF. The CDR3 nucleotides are TGTGCCAGCAGCTTAGCGACTCGTTTAAGGGACAGAGACACTGAAGCTTTCTTT.

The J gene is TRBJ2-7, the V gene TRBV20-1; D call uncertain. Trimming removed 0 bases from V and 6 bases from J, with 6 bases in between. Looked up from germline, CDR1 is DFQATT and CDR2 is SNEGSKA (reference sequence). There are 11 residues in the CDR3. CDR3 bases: TGCAGTGCTAGAGATAGTCGCGAGCAGTACTTC. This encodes CSARDSREQYF.

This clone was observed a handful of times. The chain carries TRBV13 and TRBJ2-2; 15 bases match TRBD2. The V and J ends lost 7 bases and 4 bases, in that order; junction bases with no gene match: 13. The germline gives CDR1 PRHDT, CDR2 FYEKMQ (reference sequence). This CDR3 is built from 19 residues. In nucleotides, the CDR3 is TGTGCCAGCACCTTGGGACTAGCGGGAGGCCCGAGGCCCACCGGGGAGCTGTTTTTT. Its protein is CASTLGLAGGPRPTGELFF. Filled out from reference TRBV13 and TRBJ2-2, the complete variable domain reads AAGVIQSPRHLIKEKRETATLKCYPIPRHDTVYWYQQGPGQDPQFLISFYEKMQSDKGSIPDRFSAQQFSDYHSELNMSSLELGDSALYFCASTLGLAGGPRPTGELFFGEGSRLTVL.

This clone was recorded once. The CDR3, as DNA: TGTGCCAGCAGGGACACAGAGACCCAGTACTTC. Its translation: CASRDTETQYF. The V and J genes are TRBV6-6 and TRBJ2-5, with a weak D call TRBD1 (5 bases). V dropped 6 bases and J dropped 4 bases, with 6 bases sitting between them. Germline-derived CDR1 and CDR2 are MNHNY and SVGAGI (reference sequence). The CDR3 is 11 residues long.

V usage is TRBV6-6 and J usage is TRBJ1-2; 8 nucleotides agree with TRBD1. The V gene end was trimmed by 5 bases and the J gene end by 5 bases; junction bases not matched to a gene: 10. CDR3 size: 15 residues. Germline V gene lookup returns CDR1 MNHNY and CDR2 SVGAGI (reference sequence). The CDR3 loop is CASSEYSTGAYGYTF. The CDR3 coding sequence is TGTGCCAGCAGTGAGTATTCGACAGGGGCATATGGCTACACCTTC.

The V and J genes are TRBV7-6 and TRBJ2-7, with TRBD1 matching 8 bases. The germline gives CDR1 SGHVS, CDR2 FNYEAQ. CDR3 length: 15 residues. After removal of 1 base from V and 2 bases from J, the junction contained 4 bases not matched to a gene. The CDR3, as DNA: TGTGCCAGCAGCTTAGAAGGGGACAGGACCTACGAGCAGTACTTC. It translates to CASSLEGDRTYEQYF. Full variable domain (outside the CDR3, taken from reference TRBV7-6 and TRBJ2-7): GAGVSQSPRYKVTKRGQDVALRCDPISGHVSLYWYRQALGQGPEFLTYFNYEAQQDKSGLPNDRFSAERPEGSISTLTIQRTEQRDSAMYRCASSLEGDRTYEQYFGPGTRLTVT.

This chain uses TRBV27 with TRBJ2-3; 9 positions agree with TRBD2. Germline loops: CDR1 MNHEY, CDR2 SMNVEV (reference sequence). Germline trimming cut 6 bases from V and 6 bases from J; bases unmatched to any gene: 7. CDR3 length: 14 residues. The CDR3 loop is CASSRASGKDTQYF. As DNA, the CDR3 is TGTGCCAGCAGCCGGGCTAGCGGGAAGGATACGCAGTATTTT.

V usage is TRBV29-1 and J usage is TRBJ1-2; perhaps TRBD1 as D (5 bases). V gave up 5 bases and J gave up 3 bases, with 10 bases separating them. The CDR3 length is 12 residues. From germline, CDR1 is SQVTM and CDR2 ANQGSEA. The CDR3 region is CSVLDIHYGYTF. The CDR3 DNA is TGCAGCGTTCTGGACATTCACTATGGCTACACCTTC.

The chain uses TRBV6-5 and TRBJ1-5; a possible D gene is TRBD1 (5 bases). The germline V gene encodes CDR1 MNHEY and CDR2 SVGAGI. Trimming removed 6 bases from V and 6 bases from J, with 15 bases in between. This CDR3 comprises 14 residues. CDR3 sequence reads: CASRKEGLGQPQHF. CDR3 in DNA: TGTGCCAGCAGGAAGGAGGGACTAGGTCAGCCCCAGCATTTT.

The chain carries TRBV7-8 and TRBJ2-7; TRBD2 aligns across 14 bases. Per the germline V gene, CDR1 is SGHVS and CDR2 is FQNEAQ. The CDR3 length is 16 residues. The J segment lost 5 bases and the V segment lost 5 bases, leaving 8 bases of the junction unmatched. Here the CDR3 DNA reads TGTGCCAGCAGCGCTCGACTAGCGGGAGGGCCTAACGAGCAGTACTTC. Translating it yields CASSARLAGGPNEQYF.

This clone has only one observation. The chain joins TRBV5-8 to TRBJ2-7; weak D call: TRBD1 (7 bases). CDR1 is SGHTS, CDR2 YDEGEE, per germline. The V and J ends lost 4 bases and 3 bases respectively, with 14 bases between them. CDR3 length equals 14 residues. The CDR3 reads CASSEYRGLYEQYF. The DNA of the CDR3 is TGTGCCAGCAGCGAATACAGGGGACTCTACGAGCAGTACTTC.

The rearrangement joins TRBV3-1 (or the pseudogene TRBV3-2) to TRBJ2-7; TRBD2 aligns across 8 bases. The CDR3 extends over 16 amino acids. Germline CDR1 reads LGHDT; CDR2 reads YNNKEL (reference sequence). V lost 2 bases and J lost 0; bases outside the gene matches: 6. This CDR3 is CASSQYPGLGSYEQYF. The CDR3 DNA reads TGTGCCAGCAGCCAATACCCGGGACTAGGCTCCTACGAGCAGTACTTC.